This entry concerns a single T cell receptor (beta chain). Its antigen is still unknown. The PCR was carried out with 60 Vbeta primers and 13 Jbeta primers. Repertoires were generated with immunoSEQ multiplex PCR, while TCRdb's copy carries only in-frame clones and drops some. The sample holds about 55,000 clones, roughly 82% seen once. This entry belongs to a study of cytomegalovirus exposure and HLA in healthy donors. Findings of the study overall: The listing of 150 to 200 TCR beta chains classed them as cytomegalovirus-associated.

Sequencing was performed on PBMCs. The sequence came from a man aged 25-45 years in good health and CMV-seronegative.

The CDR3 DNA sequence: TGTGCCAGCACTGGCTCGACAGGGGTCTACAATGAGCAGTTCTTC. Its protein product is CASTGSTGVYNEQFF. The V call is TRBV6-5, the J call TRBJ2-1, with 8 bases fitting TRBD1. The CDR3 length is 15 residues. Trimming took 7 bases from V and 3 from J; bases not matched to a gene: 8. Germline loops: CDR1 MNHEY, CDR2 SVGAGI.